This TCR beta chain stems from a study of cytomegalovirus exposure and HLA in healthy donors. The PCR contained 60 Vbeta and 13 Jbeta primers. TCRdb's copy holds only in-frame clones and misses some; the assay was immunoSEQ multiplex PCR. Of 150,000 or so clones listed, over 60% are singletons. This clone has just one count. Its antigen is not known. Whole-study results and caveats: In a later analysis, compared with equally common non-associated chains, HLA-associated beta chains were more expanded. Reports credit the classifier with highly specific, highly sensitive diagnosis of cytomegalovirus status. The listing of 150 to 200 TCR beta chains classed them as cytomegalovirus-associated. In vitro experiments confirmed that a few CMV-associated chains were specific for CMV antigens.

The sequence was obtained from a man between 40 and 49 years old in good health and CMV-seropositive. The sequencing sample was made of PBMCs.

The CDR3 DNA reads as TGTGCCAGCAGCTTCCCCGTAGCGGGGCTCTACACCGGGGAGCTGTTTTTT. It specifies CASSFPVAGLYTGELFF. The chain couples TRBV11-3 to TRBJ2-2; 8 nucleotides line up with TRBD2. The CDR3 covers 17 residues. Unmatched junction bases numbered 9, after V lost 3 bases and J lost 3 bases. The germline V gene has CDR1 SGHNT and CDR2 YENEEA.